These 23 T cell receptor beta chains share one sample of origin, sequenced in a study of OX40 agonist ivuxolimab in advanced cancers. Produced via immunoSEQ multiplex PCR; TCRdb's table is partial and in-frame only. The top ten clones hold about 1.2% of a sample with nearly 55,000 clones, just under 85% of them seen once. Source: CD4+ or CD8+ T cells sorted from blood, taken in a trial of the OX40 agonist ivuxolimab. The receptors here all came from an adult with an advanced solid tumor such as melanoma, head and neck, liver or kidney cancer.

The rearrangement joins TRBV9 to TRBJ1-1; D possibly corresponds to TRBD1 (5 bases). This CDR3 is 14 amino acids long. CDR1 is SGDLS, CDR2 YYNGEE, per germline. Trimming took 0 bases from V and 5 from J, leaving 11 bases between them. The DNA of the CDR3 is TGTGCCAGCAGCGTAGAGGCAGGGTTGACTGAAGCTTTCTTT. Translated, it gives CASSVEAGLTEAFF.

The genes are TRBV4-3 and TRBJ2-7, with D maybe TRBD1 (6 bases). The germline CDR1 and CDR2 sequences are LGHNA and YSLEER. The length of the CDR3 is 15 residues. V lost 1 base, J lost 3 bases, and 13 bases lay in between. CDR3 amino acids: CASSQGWQGLYEQYF. The CDR3 region has the DNA TGCGCCAGCAGCCAAGGGTGGCAGGGGCTCTACGAGCAGTACTTC.

The chain recombines TRBV7-2 with TRBJ2-7; TRBD2 agrees at 9 bases. The V gene end was trimmed by 3 bases and the J gene end by 1 base; junction bases not matched to a gene: 10. Germline V gives CDR1 SGHTA, CDR2 FQGNSA. The CDR3 has 17 amino acids. Written as DNA, the CDR3 is TGTGCCAGCAGCTTTCGACATAGCGGGAGTACGTCCTACGAGCAGTACTTC. It encodes CASSFRHSGSTSYEQYF.

The chain has TRBV2 and TRBJ1-3, with D tentatively TRBD1 (6 bases). Germline-derived CDR1 and CDR2 are SNHLY and FYNNEI. CDR3 length: 14 residues. Trimming shortened V by 5 bases and J by 4 bases, and 12 bases separated the two germline ends. The CDR3 reads CASSRGQKGNTIYF. CDR3 sequence (DNA): TGTGCCAGCAGTCGAGGACAGAAGGGAAACACCATATATTTT.

V is TRBV6-1 and J is TRBJ1-3; D gene uncertain. This CDR3 is built from 16 residues. Germline CDR1 MNHNS, CDR2 SASEGT. Trimming pared 3 bases from V and 4 bases from J, leaving 16 bases between. As DNA, the CDR3 is TGTGCCAGCAGTGATTTTTGGAGCCTCCGAGGAAACACCATATATTTT. It translates to CASSDFWSLRGNTIYF.

This clone showed up just a few times. The chain links TRBV7-2 to TRBJ2-5; no definite D call. This CDR3 spans 13 amino acids. Per the germline V gene, CDR1 is SGHTA and CDR2 is FQGNSA. V was trimmed by 6 bases and J by 5 bases, leaving 13 bases between them. The CDR3 region is CASSLGRRETQYF. The DNA for the CDR3 is TGTGCCAGCAGTTTGGGTAGAAGGGAGACCCAGTACTTC.

The gene calls are TRBV7-2 and TRBJ2-7, with 7 positions matching TRBD2. Germline-derived CDR1 and CDR2 are SGHTA and FQGNSA. This CDR3 comprises 16 residues. With 2 bases clipped from V and 6 bases from J, the junction kept 13 bases outside the gene matches. The CDR3: CASSLLRGGSDSEQYF. The CDR3 region has the DNA TGTGCCAGCAGCTTACTCCGCGGCGGGAGTGATAGCGAGCAGTACTTC.

The chain uses TRBV10-1 and TRBJ1-5; 9 nucleotides match TRBD1. CDR1 and CDR2 from the germline V gene are WNHNN and SYGVQD (reference sequence). This CDR3 has 15 residues. The trim removed 8 bases at V and 7 bases at J, leaving 12 bases unmatched. The CDR3 spells CASWGTGKSEQPQHF. CDR3 sequence (DNA): TGCGCCAGCTGGGGGACAGGGAAGTCGGAACAGCCCCAGCATTTT.

The chain has TRBV7-2 and TRBJ2-7; TRBD1 matches 8 bases. Germline V CDR1 and CDR2: SGHTA, FQGNSA. The CDR3 is 18 amino acids. V was pared by 5 bases and J by 4 bases, with 19 bases of the junction left unmatched. The CDR3 region has the DNA TGTGCCAGCAGCCCTACGGGCCGGGACAGGCGAAGCCCTTACGAGCAGTACTTC. This encodes CASSPTGRDRRSPYEQYF. Supplemented by reference TRBV7-2 and TRBJ2-7, the full variable domain reads GAGVSQSPSNKVTEKGKDVELRCDPISGHTALYWYRQSLGQGLEFLIYFQGNSAPDKSGLPSDRFSAERTGGSVSTLTIQRTQQEDSAVYLCASSPTGRDRRSPYEQYFGPGTRLTVT.

The CDR3 DNA is TGTGCCAGCATCCTTGACTGGACTAGCGGGATTAATGTGCAGTACTTC. Amino acid sequence: CASILDWTSGINVQYF. The V and J genes are TRBV21-1 and TRBJ2-7; the table's TRBD2 call for D was not verified on the DNA. TRBV21-1 is a listed pseudogene. This CDR3 region has 16 residues.

The V call is TRBV5-6, the J call TRBJ1-1; TRBD1 aligns across 9 bases. CDR3 length: 14 amino acids. Per the germline V gene, CDR1 is SGHDT and CDR2 is YYEEEE. J gave up 8 bases and V 1 base, and 6 bases lay outside the gene matches. CDR3 amino acids: CASSLPGQGGEAFF. In nucleotides, the CDR3 is TGTGCCAGCAGCTTGCCGGGACAGGGCGGAGAAGCTTTCTTT.

The rearrangement uses TRBV28 and TRBJ2-7; D not resolved. The CDR3 extends over 13 amino acids. Germline V gives CDR1 MDHEN, CDR2 SYDVKM. V shed 5 bases and J shed 2 bases, with 10 bases lying between them. DNA of the CDR3: TGTGCCAGCAGTCGGGCCTTAACCTACGAGCAGTACTTC. It yields the protein CASSRALTYEQYF.

This chain uses TRBV5-6 with TRBJ2-7, with a possible D match to TRBD2 (5 bases). Deletions cut 0 bases from V and 0 bases from J, with 13 bases between. This CDR3 contains 16 residues. Germline V gene data show CDR1 as SGHDT and CDR2 as YYEEEE. CDR3 amino acids: CASSLGLRASSYEQYF. CDR3 DNA sequence: TGTGCCAGCAGCTTGGGGCTGAGGGCTAGCTCCTACGAGCAGTACTTC.

V usage is TRBV9 and J usage is TRBJ2-3, with D unclear. The germline V gene has CDR1 SGDLS and CDR2 YYNGEE. The germline V and J ends were trimmed by 0 bases and 2 bases, with 10 bases remaining between them. There are 15 residues in the CDR3. This chain's CDR3 is CASSVEWADTDTQYF. The CDR3 DNA is TGTGCCAGCAGCGTAGAATGGGCAGACACAGATACGCAGTATTTT.

The chain links TRBV11-2 to TRBJ2-7; D might be TRBD1 (5 bases). Trimming took 5 bases from V and 4 from J, leaving 15 bases between them. Germline-derived CDR1 and CDR2 are SGHAT and FQNNGV. This CDR3 comprises 14 residues. This chain's CDR3 is CASSPTGAFYEQYF. The CDR3, as DNA: TGTGCCAGCAGCCCAACTGGGGCATTTTACGAGCAGTACTTC. Looking up the rest from reference TRBV11-2 and TRBJ2-7 gives the full variable domain: EAGVAQSPRYKIIEKRQSVAFWCNPISGHATLYWYQQILGQGPKLLIQFQNNGVVDDSQLPKDRFSAERLKGVDSTLKIQPAKLEDSAVYLCASSPTGAFYEQYFGPGTRLTVT.

The chain recombines TRBV9 with TRBJ1-3; D perhaps matches TRBD1 (6 bases). Germline V lookup: CDR1 SGDLS, CDR2 YYNGEE. With 4 bases removed from V and 0 bases from J, the gap between germline ends came to 23 bases. The CDR3 has 19 residues. CDR3 sequence reads: CASSPGRGEAILSGNTIYF. The CDR3 region has the DNA TGTGCCAGCAGCCCAGGAAGGGGGGAGGCCATTCTCTCTGGAAACACCATATATTTT.

The chain recombines TRBV2 with TRBJ1-5, with 8 bases aligning to TRBD1. Germline V gene sequence: CDR1 SNHLY, CDR2 FYNNEI. V dropped 6 bases and J dropped 2; count of bases not matched to a gene: 0. This CDR3 has 13 residues. The CDR3 here is CASRDRGNQPQHF. The CDR3 region has the DNA TGTGCCAGCAGGGACAGGGGCAATCAGCCCCAGCATTTT.

The chain combines TRBV6-1 with TRBJ1-1; D unresolved. The CDR3 extends over 13 amino acids. Trimming left V 6 bases short and J 2 bases short, with 10 bases between. The germline gives CDR1 MNHNS, CDR2 SASEGT. For the CDR3, the DNA is TGTGCCAGCAGGACAAGGGCCAACACTGAAGCTTTCTTT. Protein: CASRTRANTEAFF.

The count of this clone is one. The rearrangement joins TRBV6-6 to TRBJ1-1, with 11 bases fitting TRBD1. V trimming: 5 bases; J trimming: 5 bases; junction bases outside the gene matches: 4. Looked up from germline, CDR1 is MNHNY and CDR2 is SVGAGI (reference sequence). The CDR3 covers 14 residues. This CDR3 reads CASSRDRGVTEAFF. The CDR3 DNA sequence: TGTGCCAGCAGTCGGGACAGGGGGGTAACTGAAGCTTTCTTT.

The V gene is TRBV2, the J gene TRBJ2-1; the match to TRBD1 covers 10 bases. V shed 4 bases, J shed 8 bases, and the junction held 2 bases outside the gene matches. The CDR3 length is 13 residues. Germline V gene lookup returns CDR1 SNHLY and CDR2 FYNNEI. CDR3 loop: CASSGDRGDEQFF. The CDR3 nucleotides are TGTGCCAGCAGTGGGGACAGGGGCGATGAGCAGTTCTTC.

This chain joins TRBV28 and TRBJ1-2; D is unresolved. Germline assignment: CDR1 MDHEN and CDR2 SYDVKM. V dropped 5 bases and J dropped 0 bases, with 13 bases sitting between them. This CDR3 has 15 amino acids. In DNA, the CDR3 is TGTGCCAGCAGTATCCCAGCTCGCCCTAACTATGGCTACACCTTC. Translating it yields CASSIPARPNYGYTF.

This chain connects TRBV2 to TRBJ1-1; D not resolved. In germline, CDR1 is SNHLY, CDR2 FYNNEI. V lost 10 bases and J 0 bases, leaving 15 bases between the germline ends. The CDR3 contains 14 residues. DNA of the CDR3: TGTGCCACAGGAGAGACCCCGCTGAACACTGAAGCTTTCTTT. It translates to CATGETPLNTEAFF.

This chain joins TRBV18 and TRBJ2-1; D is uncertain. Trimming stripped 4 bases from V and 0 bases from J, with 7 bases between. Looked up from germline, CDR1 is KGHSH and CDR2 is LQKENI. The CDR3 runs to 14 residues. The CDR3 nucleotides read TGTGCCAGCTCACGACAAGACTCCTACAATGAGCAGTTCTTC. It is translated as CASSRQDSYNEQFF.